These 6 T cell receptor beta chains were all obtained from the same sample, sequenced in a study of blood T cell repertoires in COVID-19 (TCRdb year 2020). Libraries were prepared through the immunoSEQ multiplex PCR assay. The clones in this table, taken by TCRdb from immuneACCESS, are in-frame only. Not every clone is retained; where verified, under half of the shortfall comes from an unresolved V gene, and the cause of the rest is unknown. This sample lists about 160,000 clones; around 80% were detected once. The ten largest clones add up to roughly 3.5% of the sample. Sequences were obtained from PBMCs or T cells enriched from blood (not recorded which). These receptors were taken from a woman in her sixties who had recovered from COVID-19.

The chain couples TRBV27 to TRBJ1-1; D is perhaps TRBD1 (5 bases). V lost 8 bases and J 5 bases, leaving 18 bases between the germline ends. Germline loops: CDR1 MNHEY, CDR2 SMNVEV (reference sequence). The CDR3 is 14 amino acids. This CDR3 reads CASPSLEEGTEAFF. CDR3 in DNA: TGTGCCAGCCCCAGCTTGGAGGAGGGGACTGAAGCTTTCTTT.

The V gene is TRBV12-3 or TRBV12-4, the J gene TRBJ1-2; TRBD1 matches 8 bases. V lost 1 base and J lost 6; bases outside the gene matches: 1. The CDR3 has 13 amino acids. The CDR3 coding sequence is TGTGCCAGCAGTTTAGAGACAGGGGATGGCTACACCTTC. Translating it yields CASSLETGDGYTF.

The gene calls are TRBV6-6 and TRBJ1-1; 9 bases are a match to TRBD1. V shed 5 bases, J shed 5 bases, and the junction held 9 bases outside the gene matches. The CDR3 consists of 15 residues. Germline values: CDR1 MNHNY, CDR2 SVGAGI (reference sequence). The CDR3 DNA is TGTGCCAGCAGTACGGTGGACAGGGGTGAGACTGAAGCTTTCTTT. Translation gives CASSTVDRGETEAFF.

The chain links TRBV2 to TRBJ1-5; D is possibly TRBD1 (6 bases). V lost 6 bases and J lost 7, with 19 bases in between. The germline V gene encodes CDR1 SNHLY and CDR2 FYNNEI. The CDR3 is 15 residues long. CDR3 coding DNA: TGTGCCAGCAGCGTTTCAGGTGGGGGCAGGCAGCCCCAGCATTTT. Encoded protein: CASSVSGGGRQPQHF.

This rearrangement joins TRBV5-1 to TRBJ1-1; 7 nucleotides match TRBD1. J was trimmed by 2 bases and V by 3 bases; bases with no gene match: 7. Germline values: CDR1 SGHRS, CDR2 YFSETQ. The length of the CDR3 is 15 residues. The CDR3 region has the DNA TGCGCCAGCAGCTCCACCGGGACAGAAAACACTGAAGCTTTCTTT. Translation gives CASSSTGTENTEAFF.

V and J are TRBV12-3 or TRBV12-4 and TRBJ1-1; 9 nucleotides match TRBD1. Trimming took 4 bases from V and 6 from J; bases not matched to a gene: 0. This CDR3 contains 12 residues. The CDR3 DNA reads TGTGCCAGCAGTTGGACAGGGGCTGAAGCTTTCTTT. It codes for CASSWTGAEAFF.